The sequence of this TCR beta chain was determined in a study of blood T cell repertoires in COVID-19. Assignments of participants to cohorts depended upon their own reported clinical history. In the study's own analysis: Reference gene primer amplification gave estimated nucleated cell counts. TCRdb keeps only in-frame clones here, not all; method: immunoSEQ multiplex PCR. The D gene and trimming were derived from the DNA, and the V and J assignments and clone size from that table. The sample comprises some 300,000 clones, 88% of which are singletons, and 2% rests with the top ten. The CDR3 is made up of 13 amino acids.

The chain combines TRBV12-2 with TRBJ2-1; the table calls TRBD1, which could not be checked here. TRBV12-2 is recorded as a pseudogene. Sequenced sample: PBMCs or T cells enriched from blood (not recorded which). This TCR derives from a woman between 55 and 75 years old in a cohort exposed to, infected with or recovered from COVID-19 (not recorded which). CDR3 sequence (DNA): TGTGCAAGTCGCCAACAGGGGGGCAATGAGCAGTTCTTC. Translation gives CASRQQGGNEQFF.